This entry describes one TCR beta chain. Its matching antigen is unknown. These data originate in a study of shared clonotypes between healthy human individuals. Trimming cost V 3 bases and J 4 bases, with 10 bases left between them. CDR3 length: 14 residues. CDR1 is MNHEY and CDR2 is SMNVEV in the germline V gene (reference sequence). Each subset's genomic DNA was shared equally among a number of immunoSEQ plates. Clones were sequenced by immunoSEQ multiplex PCR, and TCRdb holds only the in-frame ones, with some missing. The data contain 300,000 or so clones, around 74% of them seen just once; the ten biggest clones take up 10% to 13%. Regarding the study as a whole: Inspection by rarefaction showed sorted-subset sequencing to be incomplete despite large depth. Collection of samples was limited to blood; tissue repertoires likely differ.

This chain joins TRBV27 and TRBJ1-3, with D possibly matching TRBD1 (5 bases). The source material was memory CD4+ T cells sorted from blood. Specified subset: CD45RA-negative fraction. This clonotype originated in a man aged 30 to 39 in good health. The CDR3 is CASSLGQRGNTIYF. CDR3 DNA: TGTGCCAGCAGTTTGGGGCAGAGAGGAAACACCATATATTTT.